This passage covers 3 T cell receptor beta chains from one sample sequenced in a study of blood T cells in healthy people across ages. Then a second PCR, running roughly 7 to 11 cycles, was carried out with a sample-barcoded 5' primer and a J-beta primer mix. MiXCR, applied by TCRdb to the 5' RACE reads, yields one record per CDR3 protein. The sample records 1,500,000 or so distinct CDR3 sequences, approximately 59% being singletons. Sequencing input: blood. These receptors all stem from a man younger than 35 in good health.

The chain uses TRBV20-1 and TRBJ2-5; 8 bases align to TRBD1. There are 14 residues in the CDR3. Trimming removed 3 bases from V and 4 bases from J; junction bases left unmatched: 7. The germline gives CDR1 DFQATT, CDR2 SNEGSKA (reference sequence). CDR3 nucleotides: TGCAGTGCTAGGCAGGCAGGGGGCGGAGAGACCCAGTACTTC. It encodes CSARQAGGGETQYF.

This rearrangement joins TRBV27 to TRBJ2-7, with a possible D match to TRBD2 (6 bases). Per the germline V gene, CDR1 is MNHEY and CDR2 is SMNVEV (reference sequence). The CDR3 has 14 amino acids. Trimming shortened V by 5 bases and J by 5 bases, and 16 bases separated the two germline ends. The CDR3 is CASSTLRGSDEQYF. CDR3 bases: TGTGCCAGCAGTACCCTACGGGGGAGCGACGAGCAGTACTTC.

This clonotype was detected only a few times. The CDR3 DNA sequence: TGCGCCAGCAGCCAAGGGAACAGGGACACAGATACGCAGTATTTT. Protein: CASSQGNRDTDTQYF. The chain carries TRBV4-3 and TRBJ2-3, with D perhaps matching TRBD1 (6 bases). Trimming took 1 base from V and 2 from J, leaving 10 bases between them. Germline CDR1 LGHNA, CDR2 YSLEER. The CDR3 is made up of 15 amino acids.